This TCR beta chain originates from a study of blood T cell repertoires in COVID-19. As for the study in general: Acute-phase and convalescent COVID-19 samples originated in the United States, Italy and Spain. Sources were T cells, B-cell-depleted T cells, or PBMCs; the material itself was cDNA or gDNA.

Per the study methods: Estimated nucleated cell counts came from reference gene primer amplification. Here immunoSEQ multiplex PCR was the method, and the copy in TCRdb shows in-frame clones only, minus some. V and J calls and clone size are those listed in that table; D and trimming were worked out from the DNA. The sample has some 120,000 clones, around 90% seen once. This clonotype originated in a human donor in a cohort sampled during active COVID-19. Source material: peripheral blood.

The CDR3 region has the DNA TGTGCCAGCAGCTTAGTGGCGGGGGAGCCCGGGGAGCTGTTTTTT. This codes for CASSLVAGEPGELFF. The chain joins TRBV7-9 to TRBJ2-2, with TRBD2 identical over 7 bases. With 1 base clipped from V and 6 bases from J, the junction kept 5 bases outside the gene matches. CDR1 SEHNR and CDR2 FQNEAQ come from the germline V gene (reference sequence). The CDR3 sequence is 15 residues long. The full variable domain, in which reference TRBV7-9 and TRBJ2-2 provide the parts outside the CDR3, is DTGVSQNPRHKITKRGQNVTFRCDPISEHNRLYWYRQTLGQGPEFLTYFQNEAQLEKSRLLSDRFSAERPKGSFSTLEIQRTEQGDSAMYLCASSLVAGEPGELFFGEGSRLTVL.